This is a list of T cell receptor beta chains from one sample in a study of T-cell reconstitution after alpha-beta-depleted transplantation in children. Using its own MiXCR run on the PCR reads, TCRdb lists one record per CDR3 protein. The repertoire holds hundreds of thousands of distinct CDR3 sequences, with over 10% as singletons. The sample in question was PBMCs, obtained before TCRalphabeta/CD19-depleted stem cell transplant. These receptor sequences come from a girl between 2 and 10 years old with congenital amegakaryocytic thrombocytopenia, due to receive a stem cell transplant. CDR3s include the opening cysteine and the closing phenylalanine or tryptophan. Fields, in order: D gene, V gene, clone size, J gene, CDR3 protein, CDR3 DNA. D genes are given only for firm matches. Expanded clones get a size class; other rows say once, few or many, or leave the size out.

TRBD2	TRBV12-3/TRBV12-4	.	TRBJ2-1	CASRRRVSGRVVGSYNEQFF	TGTGCCAGCAGACGCCGGGTTAGCGGGAGGGTGGTGGGGTCCTACAATGAGCAGTTCTTC
.	TRBV20-1	many	TRBJ2-5	CSATGTTQETQYF	TGCAGTGCCACCGGGACCACGCAAGAGACCCAGTACTTC
.	TRBV6-1	.	TRBJ1-2	CASSEDRRGSPSYTF	TGTGCCAGCAGTGAAGATAGAAGAGGGAGCCCGAGCTACACCTTC
.	TRBV10-3	.	TRBJ2-7	CAISDSAGEQYF	TGTGCCATCAGTGATTCGGCGGGTGAGCAGTACTTC
TRBD1	TRBV10-3	few	TRBJ2-5	CAISARGRGETQYF	TGTGCCATCAGTGCCAGGGGGAGAGGAGAGACCCAGTACTTC
.	TRBV7-9	.	TRBJ2-1	CASSSPRYTYNEQFF	TGTGCCAGCAGCTCCCCTAGATACACCTACAATGAGCAGTTCTTC
.	TRBV7-9	.	TRBJ1-1	CASSLFQGPTEAFF	TGTGCCAGCAGCTTATTTCAGGGTCCCACTGAAGCTTTCTTT
.	TRBV12-3/TRBV12-4	many	TRBJ1-5	CASSLRQDRGNQPQHF	TGTGCCAGCAGTTTACGACAGGACCGAGGCAATCAGCCCCAGCATTTT
.	TRBV20-1	few	TRBJ2-5	CSANLDKKGETQYF	TGCAGTGCTAACTTGGACAAGAAGGGCGAGACCCAGTACTTC
.	TRBV7-9	many	TRBJ2-5	CASRRSGETQYF	TGTGCCAGCAGAAGGAGCGGAGAGACCCAGTACTTC
.	TRBV29-1	many	TRBJ1-4	CSVEEYGEKLFF	TGCAGCGTTGAAGAATATGGTGAAAAACTGTTTTTT
TRBD1	TRBV5-1	.	TRBJ2-7	CASSSEPGTGSYEQYF	TGCGCCAGCAGCTCAGAACCCGGGACAGGATCCTACGAGCAGTACTTC
.	TRBV20-1	few	TRBJ2-3	CSASGDPRGADTQYF	TGCAGTGCTAGCGGGGACCCGAGAGGTGCAGATACGCAGTATTTT
.	TRBV20-1	many	TRBJ2-1	CSAGPSTSSYNEQFF	TGCAGTGCTGGTCCTAGTACGAGCTCCTACAATGAGCAGTTCTTC
.	TRBV5-1	.	TRBJ1-3	CASSLGRGTGNTIYF	TGCGCCAGCAGCTTGGGTCGGGGTACTGGAAACACCATATATTTT
.	TRBV10-3	many	TRBJ1-5	CAIRGGTNQPQHF	TGTGCCATCAGGGGAGGGACAAATCAGCCCCAGCATTTT
TRBD2	TRBV10-3	few	TRBJ2-1	CAISGGTSSYNEQFF	TGTGCCATCAGTGGTGGGACTAGCTCCTACAATGAGCAGTTCTTC
.	TRBV20-1	many	TRBJ2-1	CSAREPGLAYNEQFF	TGCAGTGCTAGAGAACCGGGACTCGCCTACAATGAGCAGTTCTTC
.	TRBV7-9	many	TRBJ2-7	CASRPGQGGLEQYF	TGTGCCAGCAGACCGGGGCAGGGGGGGCTCGAGCAGTACTTC
.	TRBV19	.	TRBJ2-5	CASSMMGAGTRGETQYF	TGTGCCAGTAGTATGATGGGGGCCGGGACAAGAGGAGAGACCCAGTACTTC
TRBD2	TRBV7-9	few	TRBJ2-3	CASSHLAGGTDTQYF	TGTGCCAGCAGCCACCTAGCGGGAGGCACAGATACGCAGTATTTT
.	TRBV5-1	.	TRBJ2-3	CASSVPPDTQYF	TGCGCCAGCAGCGTCCCCCCAGATACGCAGTATTTT
TRBD2	TRBV20-1	many	TRBJ2-7	CSAIPRLAAIPSYEQYF	TGCAGTGCTATACCTCGACTAGCGGCAATACCTTCCTACGAGCAGTACTTC
TRBD2	TRBV7-9	many	TRBJ2-2	CASSLGLAGSGTGELFF	TGTGCCAGCAGCCTGGGACTAGCGGGATCAGGCACCGGGGAGCTGTTTTTT
.	TRBV5-1	.	TRBJ2-1	CASSLGGPHLTSYNEQFF	TGCGCCAGCAGCTTGGGGGGACCGCATCTTACCTCCTACAATGAGCAGTTCTTC
.	TRBV20-1	many	TRBJ2-3	CSARDFGWSNVNTDTQYF	TGCAGTGCTAGAGATTTCGGGTGGAGCAATGTGAACACAGATACGCAGTATTTT
.	TRBV20-1	few	TRBJ1-5	CSARRRQGISSNQPQHF	TGCAGTGCTAGGCGGAGGCAGGGCATATCCAGCAATCAGCCCCAGCATTTT
.	TRBV20-1	few	TRBJ1-2	CSARRGDGYGYTF	TGCAGTGCTAGAAGAGGGGACGGCTATGGCTACACCTTC
.	TRBV10-3	many	TRBJ2-3	CAIADPKSDTQYF	TGTGCCATCGCAGACCCGAAGTCAGATACGCAGTATTTT
.	TRBV5-1	.	TRBJ2-1	CASSSLTGSSYNEQFF	TGCGCCAGCAGCTCCCTGACGGGCAGCTCCTACAATGAGCAGTTCTTC
TRBD1	TRBV20-1	many	TRBJ2-5	CSAGTGKETQYF	TGCAGTGCCGGGACAGGGAAAGAGACCCAGTACTTC
.	TRBV20-1	many	TRBJ2-5	CSARRGGGTQETQYF	TGCAGTGCTAGAAGAGGGGGAGGAACCCAAGAGACCCAGTACTTC
TRBD2	TRBV19	few	TRBJ2-1	CASSIRLAGNEQFF	TGTGCCAGTAGTATTCGACTAGCGGGCAATGAGCAGTTCTTC
TRBD1	TRBV5-5	many	TRBJ1-1	CASSLAGQGHLNTEAFF	TGTGCCAGCAGCCTGGCGGGACAGGGGCATCTGAACACTGAAGCTTTCTTT
TRBD1	TRBV12-3/TRBV12-4	many	TRBJ1-1	CASSLVEGANTEAFF	TGTGCCAGCAGTTTAGTAGAGGGGGCGAACACTGAAGCTTTCTTT
TRBD2	TRBV15	many	TRBJ2-3	CATSRVIGLAGASGTDTQYF	TGTGCCACCAGCAGGGTAATCGGACTAGCGGGAGCGAGCGGCACAGATACGCAGTATTTT
.	TRBV3-1	few	TRBJ2-1	CASSQDAWQFF	TGTGCCAGCAGCCAAGATGCTTGGCAGTTCTTC
.	TRBV12-3/TRBV12-4	few	TRBJ2-4	CASSLVGVLAKNIQYF	TGTGCCAGCAGTTTGGTGGGGGTCTTAGCCAAAAACATTCAGTACTTC
.	TRBV5-1	many	TRBJ2-7	CASSRQGSSYEQYF	TGCGCCAGCTCTCGGCAGGGGAGCTCCTACGAGCAGTACTTC
TRBD1	TRBV20-1	many	TRBJ2-5	CSTSRTGVVETQYF	TGCAGCACCTCGCGGACAGGGGTGGTTGAGACCCAGTACTTC
.	TRBV20-1	many	TRBJ1-3	CSASPGNTIYF	TGCAGTGCTAGTCCTGGAAACACCATATATTTT
TRBD2	TRBV20-1	few	TRBJ2-7	CSARVLSGRASYEQYF	TGCAGTGCTAGAGTCCTTAGCGGGAGGGCCTCCTACGAGCAGTACTTC
TRBD2	TRBV20-1	few	TRBJ2-5	CSARDRLAGGRPETQYF	TGCAGTGCTAGAGATCGTTTAGCGGGAGGTAGGCCGGAGACCCAGTACTTC
TRBD2	TRBV28	few	TRBJ2-3	CASSLWTSGDYTQYF	TGTGCCAGCAGTTTATGGACTAGCGGAGATTATACGCAGTATTTT
.	TRBV20-1	few	TRBJ2-7	CSAIGQGLAGRYEQYF	TGCAGTGCTATAGGACAGGGTCTAGCGGGCCGCTACGAGCAGTACTTC
TRBD2	TRBV4-1	many	TRBJ2-7	CASSQASGTYEQYF	TGCGCCAGCAGCCAAGCTAGCGGGACCTACGAGCAGTACTTC